These 22 T cell receptor beta chains were sequenced from one sample in a study of cytomegalovirus exposure and HLA in healthy donors. PCR amplification relied on 60 Vbeta primers (plus 13 Jbeta primers). The data were produced by immunoSEQ multiplex PCR, yet TCRdb's version contains in-frame clones alone and is incomplete. The data include 65,000 to 85,000 clones; the top ten clones carry approximately 1.5%. Specimen: PBMCs. Receptor source: a woman aged 60 to 75 in good health and CMV-seronegative.

The chain combines TRBV6-4 with TRBJ1-1; 11 bases match TRBD1. CDR1 and CDR2 from the germline V gene are MRHNA and SNTAGT. The CDR3 has 15 amino acids. Trimming cost V 10 bases and J 7 bases; bases outside gene matches: 14. The CDR3 loop is CATNSRDRGCSEAFF. The CDR3 DNA is TGTGCCACCAACTCCCGGGACAGGGGGTGCAGTGAAGCTTTCTTT.

This chain connects TRBV28 to TRBJ2-3, with 9 bases aligning to TRBD1. The V gene's germline CDR1 is MDHEN and CDR2 SYDVKM. The CDR3 contains 15 residues. The V gene end was trimmed by 6 bases and the J gene end by 8 bases; junction bases not matched to a gene: 12. This CDR3 is CASSRGTGFLATQYF. CDR3 in DNA: TGTGCCAGCAGCAGGGGGACAGGGTTTTTGGCTACGCAGTATTTT.

CDR3 in amino acids: CASSQDLQRGDSSYNEQFF. DNA of the CDR3: TGCGCCAGCAGCCAAGATCTCCAGCGGGGCGATAGCTCCTACAATGAGCAGTTCTTC. This chain uses TRBV4-1 with TRBJ2-1, with 7 bases identical to TRBD2. The germline gives CDR1 MGHRA, CDR2 YSYEKL. Trimming took 0 bases from V and 0 from J; bases not matched to a gene: 11. CDR3 length: 19 amino acids.

This rearrangement joins TRBV5-1 to TRBJ2-7, with TRBD1 as a possible D gene (5 bases). CDR3 length: 13 amino acids. CDR1 SGHRS and CDR2 YFSETQ come from the germline V gene. V shed 3 bases and J shed 3 bases, with 10 bases lying between them. CDR3 bases: TGCGCCAGCAGCTCGGCAGGGCTCTACGAGCAGTACTTC. It specifies CASSSAGLYEQYF.

This chain uses TRBV5-8 with TRBJ2-7; D might be TRBD1 (6 bases). V lost 4 bases and J lost 4, with 15 bases in between. The CDR3 spans 14 residues. The V gene's germline CDR1 is SGHTS and CDR2 YDEGEE. In nucleotides, the CDR3 is TGTGCCAGCAGCAGTTGGACAGAGGGATACGAGCAGTACTTC. Residues: CASSSWTEGYEQYF.

The J gene is TRBJ2-7, the V gene TRBV7-9; 8 bases map to TRBD2. Germline V gene lookup returns CDR1 SEHNR and CDR2 FQNEAQ (reference sequence). V lost 4 bases to trimming and J lost 7 bases; unmatched junction nucleotides: 6. The CDR3 length is 13 residues. CDR3 amino acids: CASSSPGGKEQYF. The CDR3 bases are TGTGCCAGCAGCTCCCCGGGGGGGAAGGAGCAGTACTTC.

The J gene is TRBJ2-1, the V gene TRBV6-5; 9 bases line up with TRBD2. The CDR3 has 15 residues. Germline CDR1 reads MNHEY; CDR2 reads SVGAGI. The junction had 2 bases not matched to a gene; V was cut back by 0 bases and J by 5 bases. The CDR3, as DNA: TGTGCCAGCAGTTACTCGGGACTAGCCAACAATGAGCAGTTCTTC. The encoded protein is CASSYSGLANNEQFF.

V gene TRBV28 combines with J gene TRBJ1-6; D might be TRBD1 (5 bases). This CDR3 has 14 amino acids. Germline V gene sequence: CDR1 MDHEN, CDR2 SYDVKM. The V end lost 4 bases, the J end lost 3 bases, and 7 bases lay between the germline ends. For the CDR3, the DNA is TGTGCCAGCAGTTCCCAGGGCTATAATTCACCCCTCCACTTT. Encoded protein: CASSSQGYNSPLHF.

CDR3 protein: CAIRLEGGDYGYTF. The CDR3 DNA reads TGTGCCATCAGGCTAGAAGGGGGCGACTATGGCTACACCTTC. The rearrangement joins TRBV10-3 to TRBJ1-2; TRBD1 aligns across 7 bases. Germline values: CDR1 ENHRY, CDR2 SYGVKD. This CDR3 is built from 14 residues. Trimming at V came to 6 bases and at J to 3 bases, leaving 7 bases not matched to a gene.

This chain connects TRBV29-1 to TRBJ1-4, with unresolved D. The CDR3 loop spans 12 amino acids. CDR1 and CDR2 from the germline V gene are SQVTM and ANQGSEA. V was cut by 2 bases and J by 6 bases, with 7 bases left in between. CDR3 protein: CSVEIRHEKLFF. CDR3 DNA sequence: TGCAGCGTTGAAATCAGGCATGAAAAACTGTTTTTT.

The gene calls are TRBV19 and TRBJ2-4; 8 positions agree with TRBD1. With 4 bases clipped from V and 9 bases from J, the junction kept 11 bases outside the gene matches. Germline V gene sequence: CDR1 LNHDA, CDR2 SQIVND (reference sequence). The CDR3 loop spans 15 amino acids. The CDR3 DNA reads TGTGCCAGTAGTACCGACCGGACAGGGCCAACCATTCAGTACTTC. Its protein product is CASSTDRTGPTIQYF.

The J gene is TRBJ2-7, the V gene TRBV5-4; D is perhaps TRBD1 (7 bases). The V and J ends lost 4 bases and 7 bases respectively, with 18 bases between them. CDR3 length: 14 residues. Germline V lookup: CDR1 SGHNT, CDR2 YYREEE (reference sequence). In DNA, the CDR3 is TGTGCCAGCAGCCCCGAGTCAGGGGGGCGGGAGCAGTACTTC. Residues: CASSPESGGREQYF. The variable domain in full, with the rest retrieved from reference TRBV5-4 and TRBJ2-7, is ETGVTQSPTHLIKTRGQQVTLRCSSQSGHNTVSWYQQALGQGPQFIFQYYREEENGRGNFPPRFSGLQFPNYSSELNVNALELDDSALYLCASSPESGGREQYFGPGTRLTVT.

The chain uses TRBV6-5 and TRBJ2-1; 9 bases agree with TRBD1. V shed 4 bases and J 1 base; nucleotides not matched to a gene: 5. Germline CDR1 reads MNHEY; CDR2 reads SVGAGI. The CDR3 covers 16 residues. CDR3 sequence reads: CASSSSGTGSYNEQFF. The DNA of the CDR3 is TGTGCCAGCAGTTCGTCCGGGACAGGGTCCTACAATGAGCAGTTCTTC.

The V call is TRBV30, the J call TRBJ2-2; 7 bases are shared with TRBD2. The J segment lost 3 bases and the V segment lost 1 base, leaving 8 bases of the junction unmatched. This CDR3 is built from 16 residues. Germline V gene lookup returns CDR1 GTSNPN and CDR2 SVGIG (reference sequence). The CDR3 bases are TGTGCCTGGAGTGGAGGTGGGAGGGCCGACACCGGGGAGCTGTTTTTT. Its translation: CAWSGGGRADTGELFF.

This chain connects TRBV28 to TRBJ1-5; 8 bases are shared with TRBD1. The ends lost 4 bases at V and 2 bases at J; junction bases unmatched: 4. Looked up from germline, CDR1 is MDHEN and CDR2 is SYDVKM. This CDR3 has 15 residues. CDR3 region: CASSYDRGGNQPQHF. CDR3 DNA sequence: TGTGCCAGCAGTTACGACAGGGGAGGCAATCAGCCCCAGCATTTT.

The genes are TRBV6-1 and TRBJ1-6; D unresolved. This CDR3 contains 15 residues. The V and J ends lost 2 bases and 9 bases respectively, with 14 bases between them. CDR1 and CDR2 from the germline V gene are MNHNS and SASEGT. CDR3 loop: CASSELVREGSPLHF. Here the CDR3 DNA reads TGTGCCAGCAGTGAATTAGTAAGAGAGGGTTCACCCCTCCACTTT.

The chain uses TRBV7-9 and TRBJ1-5, with D perhaps matching TRBD1 (6 bases). Germline loops: CDR1 SEHNR, CDR2 FQNEAQ (reference sequence). This CDR3 spans 14 amino acids. V lost 4 bases and J lost 6, with 13 bases in between. CDR3: CASSSQGIGQPQHF. The DNA for the CDR3 is TGTGCCAGCAGCTCACAGGGTATTGGTCAGCCCCAGCATTTT.

The chain has TRBV4-2 and TRBJ1-1; D remains ambiguous. The V gene's germline CDR1 is LGHNA and CDR2 YNFKEQ. This CDR3 region has 15 residues. Trimming pared 0 bases from V and 11 bases from J, leaving 19 bases between. The CDR3 protein is CASSQDKNGNRRAFF. The CDR3 DNA reads as TGTGCCAGCAGCCAAGATAAAAACGGGAATCGCCGGGCTTTCTTT.

The chain links TRBV5-1 to TRBJ2-6, with D tentatively TRBD2 (6 bases). CDR3 size: 16 residues. Looked up from germline, CDR1 is SGHRS and CDR2 is YFSETQ. V shed 4 bases and J shed 4 bases, with 15 bases lying between them. The CDR3 region is CASSDLRGAGANVLTF. The CDR3 nucleotides are TGCGCCAGCAGCGACCTGCGGGGTGCAGGGGCCAACGTCCTGACTTTC. Variable domain in full (rest from reference TRBV5-1 and TRBJ2-6): KAGVTQTPRYLIKTRGQQVTLSCSPISGHRSVSWYQQTPGQGLQFLFEYFSETQRNKGNFPGRFSGRQFSNSRSEMNVSTLELGDSALYLCASSDLRGAGANVLTFGAGSRLTVL.

The V and J genes are TRBV19 and TRBJ1-5; D is possibly TRBD1 (5 bases). Per the germline V gene, CDR1 is LNHDA and CDR2 is SQIVND (reference sequence). Trimming left V 3 bases short and J 7 bases short, with 13 bases between. The CDR3 covers 14 residues. DNA of the CDR3: TGTGCCAGTAGTATCTTACCTCAGGGACAGCCCCAGCATTTT. Protein: CASSILPQGQPQHF.

The rearrangement links TRBV27 to TRBJ2-7; D not certain. This CDR3 comprises 14 residues. Germline CDR1 is MNHEY and CDR2 is SMNVEV (reference sequence). With 5 bases removed from V and 1 base from J, the gap between germline ends came to 12 bases. The CDR3 is CASSRSDKSYEQYF. In DNA form, the CDR3 reads TGTGCCAGCAGTCGGTCAGACAAATCCTACGAGCAGTACTTC.

The genes are TRBV18 and TRBJ2-5; weak D call: TRBD1 (7 bases). The CDR3 has 13 residues. CDR1 KGHSH and CDR2 LQKENI come from the germline V gene. V was shortened by 4 bases and J by 5 bases, with 11 bases between the two germline ends. CDR3 region: CASSRRGQETQYF. CDR3 DNA: TGTGCCAGCTCACGGAGGGGGCAGGAGACCCAGTACTTC.